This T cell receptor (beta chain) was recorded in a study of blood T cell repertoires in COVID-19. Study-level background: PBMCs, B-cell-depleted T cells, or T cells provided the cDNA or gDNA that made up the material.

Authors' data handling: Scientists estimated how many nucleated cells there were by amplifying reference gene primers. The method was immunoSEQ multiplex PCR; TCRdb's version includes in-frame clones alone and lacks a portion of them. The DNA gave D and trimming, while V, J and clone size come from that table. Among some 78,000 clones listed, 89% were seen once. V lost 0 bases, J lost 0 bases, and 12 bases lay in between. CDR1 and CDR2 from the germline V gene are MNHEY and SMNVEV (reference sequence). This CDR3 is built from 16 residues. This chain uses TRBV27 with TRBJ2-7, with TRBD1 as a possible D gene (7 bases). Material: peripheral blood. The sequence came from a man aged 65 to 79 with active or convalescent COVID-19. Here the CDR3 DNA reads TGTGCCAGCAGTTTATCGGGGGGACAGTTCTCCTACGAGCAGTACTTC. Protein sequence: CASSLSGGQFSYEQYF.